This TCR beta chain was recorded in a study of siplizumab effects on memory and regulatory T cells. Findings and limits, study-wide: Memory cells seemed less diverse than naive T cells, which seemed major alloresponse contributors. No naive or memory phenotype could be assigned to roughly 75-97% of proliferating clones. There was no confirmation of the suppressive function of proliferating Tregs from siplizumab cultures.

Sequencing was performed with immunoSEQ multiplex PCR; in TCRdb, only in-frame clones are kept and a portion is missing. The sample has 70,000 to 95,000 clones, more than 80% seen once; the top ten hold over 12%. Remarks on this clone: The antigen is undetermined.

V dropped 11 bases and J dropped 2; count of bases not matched to a gene: 6. The CDR3 runs 12 residues. CDR1 ENHRY and CDR2 SYGVKD come from the germline V gene. The sequence derives from a human donor in good health. The gene calls are TRBV10-3 and TRBJ2-7, with 7 bases that match TRBD2. Material for sequencing was CD4+ T cells sorted from blood. CDR3 in DNA: TGTGCCGTTGGGGGAGGGGCCTACGAGCAGTACTTC. This translates into CAVGGGAYEQYF.